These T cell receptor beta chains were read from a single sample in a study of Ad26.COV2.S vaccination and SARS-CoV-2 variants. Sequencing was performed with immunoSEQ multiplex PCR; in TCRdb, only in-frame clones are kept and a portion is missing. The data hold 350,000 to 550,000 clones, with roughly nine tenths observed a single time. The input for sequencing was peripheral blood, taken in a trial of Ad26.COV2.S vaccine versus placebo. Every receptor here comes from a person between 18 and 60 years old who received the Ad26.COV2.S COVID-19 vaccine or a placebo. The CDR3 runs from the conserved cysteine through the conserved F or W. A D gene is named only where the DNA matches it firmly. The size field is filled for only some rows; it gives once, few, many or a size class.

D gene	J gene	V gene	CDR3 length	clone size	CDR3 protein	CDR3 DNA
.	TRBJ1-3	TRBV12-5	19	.	CASGSRLYGTLPDGNTIYF	TGTGCTAGTGGTTCACGCCTTTATGGGACGCTGCCCGATGGAAACACCATATATTTT
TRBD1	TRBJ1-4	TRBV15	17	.	CATSGDRGGLTNEKLFF	TGTGCCACCAGCGGAGACAGGGGAGGTTTAACTAATGAAAAACTGTTTTTT
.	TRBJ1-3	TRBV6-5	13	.	CASTPRGGNTIYF	TGTGCCAGCACTCCAAGGGGGGGAAACACCATATATTTT
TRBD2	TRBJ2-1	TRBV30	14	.	CAWRLAGAASEQFF	TGTGCCTGGAGGCTAGCGGGAGCAGCCAGTGAGCAGTTCTTC
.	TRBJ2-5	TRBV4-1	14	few	CASSHRLVGETQYF	TGCGCCAGCAGCCATCGACTAGTTGGGGAGACCCAGTACTTC
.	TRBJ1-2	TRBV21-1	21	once	CASSTGRGQPPHPRSNYGYTF	TGTGCCAGCAGCACAGGGCGGGGACAGCCGCCCCACCCGCGATCTAACTATGGCTACACCTTC
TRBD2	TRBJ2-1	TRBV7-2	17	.	CASSLFSWTSINNEQFF	TGTGCCAGCAGCTTATTTTCCTGGACTAGCATCAACAATGAGCAGTTCTTC
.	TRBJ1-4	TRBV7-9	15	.	CASSLGAATNEKLFF	TGTGCCAGCAGCTTAGGGGCAGCAACTAATGAAAAACTGTTTTTT
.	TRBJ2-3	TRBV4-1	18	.	CASSQGGQGPARGWAQYF	TGCGCCAGCAGCCAAGGAGGACAAGGGCCGGCGAGGGGGTGGGCGCAGTATTTT
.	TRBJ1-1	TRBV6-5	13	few	CASTPPAGEEAFF	TGTGCCAGCACCCCACCCGCCGGAGAAGAAGCTTTCTTT
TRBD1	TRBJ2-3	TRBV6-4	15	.	CASTPDRTSTDTQYF	TGTGCCAGCACCCCGGACAGGACTAGCACAGATACGCAGTATTTT
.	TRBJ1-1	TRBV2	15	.	CASSVEQGVGTEAFF	TGTGCCAGCAGTGTGGAGCAGGGAGTAGGGACTGAAGCTTTCTTT
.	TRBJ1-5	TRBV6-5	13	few	CASSLDGYQPQHF	TGTGCCAGCAGCCTGGACGGTTATCAGCCCCAGCATTTT
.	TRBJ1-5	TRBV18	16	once	CASSPSRGGRQQPQHF	TGTGCCAGCTCACCTTCACGGGGTGGACGGCAACAGCCCCAGCATTTT
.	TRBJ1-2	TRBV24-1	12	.	CATSVGDYGYTF	TGTGCCACCAGTGTGGGGGACTATGGCTACACCTTC
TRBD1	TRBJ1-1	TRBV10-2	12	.	CASNRGTAEAFF	TGCGCCAGCAACAGGGGGACCGCTGAAGCTTTCTTT
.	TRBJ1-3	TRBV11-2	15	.	CASGDGPFSGNTIYF	TGTGCCAGCGGCGACGGCCCGTTCTCTGGAAACACCATATATTTT
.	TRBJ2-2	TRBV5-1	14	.	CASSLWQRTGELFF	TGCGCCAGCAGCTTGTGGCAGAGAACCGGGGAGCTGTTTTTT
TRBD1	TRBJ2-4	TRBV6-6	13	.	CASRGQGINIQYF	TGTGCCAGCAGAGGACAGGGAATAAACATTCAGTACTTC
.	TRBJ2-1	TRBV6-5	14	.	CASSYGGSNYEQFF	TGTGCCAGCAGTTACGGAGGTAGTAACTATGAGCAGTTCTTC
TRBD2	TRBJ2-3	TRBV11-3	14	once	CASSSSGGRGTQYF	TGTGCCAGCAGCTCAAGCGGGGGCCGGGGTACGCAGTATTTT
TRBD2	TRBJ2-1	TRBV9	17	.	CASSVSSSGSPYNEQFF	TGTGCCAGCAGCGTTTCCTCTAGCGGGAGTCCCTACAATGAGCAGTTCTTC
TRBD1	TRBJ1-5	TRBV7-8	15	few	CASSLPGGLGQPQHF	TGTGCCAGCAGCTTACCAGGGGGCCTAGGTCAGCCCCAGCATTTT
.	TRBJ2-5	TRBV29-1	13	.	CSVHDYTQETQYF	TGCAGCGTCCACGACTATACCCAAGAGACCCAGTACTTC
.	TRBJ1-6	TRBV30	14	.	CAWSPGPVASPLHF	TGTGCCTGGTCACCGGGACCGGTGGCTTCACCCCTCCACTTT
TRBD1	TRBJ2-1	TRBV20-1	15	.	CSASTRTGLLNEQFF	TGCAGTGCTAGTACCCGGACAGGGTTATTAAATGAGCAGTTCTTC
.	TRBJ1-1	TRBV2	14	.	CASTSVWGKSEAFF	TGTGCCAGCACTTCGGTCTGGGGGAAGAGTGAAGCTTTCTTT
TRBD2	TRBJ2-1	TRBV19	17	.	CASSIVLAGGIYNEQFF	TGTGCCAGTAGTATAGTCCTAGCGGGGGGTATTTACAATGAGCAGTTCTTC
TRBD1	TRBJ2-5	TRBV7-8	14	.	CASSRTGGQETQYF	TGTGCCAGCAGCAGGACAGGGGGCCAAGAGACCCAGTACTTC
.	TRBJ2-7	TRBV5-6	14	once	CASSWVRGAYEQYF	TGTGCCAGCAGCTGGGTGAGGGGCGCCTACGAGCAGTACTTC
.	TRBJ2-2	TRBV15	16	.	CATSRDGPLDTGELFF	TGTGCCACCAGCAGAGATGGACCTCTCGACACCGGGGAGCTGTTTTTT
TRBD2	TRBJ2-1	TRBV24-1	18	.	CATSDPTSGGPSYNEQFF	TGTGCCACCAGTGATCCGACTAGCGGGGGCCCCTCCTACAATGAGCAGTTCTTC